This TCR beta chain was recorded in a study of identical twins. V was pared by 4 bases and J by 0 bases, with 10 bases between. The CDR3 totals 14 residues. CDR1 is DFQATT and CDR2 is SNEGSKA in the germline V gene (reference sequence). MiXCR was run by TCRdb on the 5' RACE reads, yielding one entry per CDR3 protein. The sample records hundreds of thousands of distinct CDR3 sequences, 8.6% being singletons. This clonotype was detected a few times. The sample was also reused in another study, on yellow fever vaccine responses in identical twins. That investigation notes: Twins' vaccine T cell responses reportedly seemed partly convergent and partly personalized.

The sequence was obtained from a young woman in good health. Sequenced material: PBMCs. The chain has TRBV20-1 and TRBJ2-1, with D unclear. CDR3 in amino acids: CSATDLSSYNEQFF. CDR3 DNA: TGCAGTGCTACGGACCTAAGCTCCTACAATGAGCAGTTCTTC.